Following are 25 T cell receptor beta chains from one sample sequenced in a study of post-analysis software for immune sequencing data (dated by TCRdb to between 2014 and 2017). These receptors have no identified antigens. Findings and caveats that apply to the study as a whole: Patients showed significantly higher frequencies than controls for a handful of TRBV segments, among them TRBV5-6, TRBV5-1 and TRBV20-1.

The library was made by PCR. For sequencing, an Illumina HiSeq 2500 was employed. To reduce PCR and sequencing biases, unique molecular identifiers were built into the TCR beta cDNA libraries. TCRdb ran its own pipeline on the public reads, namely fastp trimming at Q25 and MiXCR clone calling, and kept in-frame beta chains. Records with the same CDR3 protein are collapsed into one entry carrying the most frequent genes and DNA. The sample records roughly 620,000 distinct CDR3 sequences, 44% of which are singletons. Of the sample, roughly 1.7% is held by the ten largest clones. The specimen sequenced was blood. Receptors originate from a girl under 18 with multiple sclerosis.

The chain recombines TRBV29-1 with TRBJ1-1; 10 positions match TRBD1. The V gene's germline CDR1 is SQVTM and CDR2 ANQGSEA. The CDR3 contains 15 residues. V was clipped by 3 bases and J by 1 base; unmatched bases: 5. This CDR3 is CSVDRQGARNTEAFF. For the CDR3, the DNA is TGCAGCGTTGATCGACAGGGGGCTAGGAACACTGAAGCTTTCTTT.

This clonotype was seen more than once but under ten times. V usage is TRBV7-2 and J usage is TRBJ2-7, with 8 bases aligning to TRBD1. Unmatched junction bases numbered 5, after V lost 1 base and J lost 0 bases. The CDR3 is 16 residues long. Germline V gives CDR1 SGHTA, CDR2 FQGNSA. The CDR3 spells CASSLDGQGSSYEQYF. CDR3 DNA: TGTGCCAGCAGCTTAGACGGACAGGGTAGCTCCTACGAGCAGTACTTC.

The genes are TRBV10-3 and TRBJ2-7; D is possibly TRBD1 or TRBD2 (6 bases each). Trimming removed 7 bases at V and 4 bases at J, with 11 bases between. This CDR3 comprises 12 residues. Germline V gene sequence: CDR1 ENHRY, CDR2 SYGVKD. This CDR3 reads CAITGGTYEQYF. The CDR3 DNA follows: TGTGCCATCACCGGAGGGACATACGAGCAGTACTTC.

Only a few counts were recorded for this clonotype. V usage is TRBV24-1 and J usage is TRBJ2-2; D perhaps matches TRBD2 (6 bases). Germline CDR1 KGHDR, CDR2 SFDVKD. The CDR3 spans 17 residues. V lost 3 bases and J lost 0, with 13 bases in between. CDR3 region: CATSDTGRPPNTGELFF. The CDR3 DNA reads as TGTGCCACCAGTGATACCGGGAGACCCCCGAACACCGGGGAGCTGTTTTTT.

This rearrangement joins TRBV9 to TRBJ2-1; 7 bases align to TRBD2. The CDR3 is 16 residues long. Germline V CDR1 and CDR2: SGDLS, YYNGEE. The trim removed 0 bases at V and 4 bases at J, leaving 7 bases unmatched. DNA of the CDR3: TGTGCCAGCAGCGTAGTGGTGTCTAGCGGTTACAATGAGCAGTTCTTC. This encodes CASSVVVSSGYNEQFF.

The CDR3 loop is CASSLSYRNYGYTF. The CDR3 region has the DNA TGTGCCAGCAGCTTATCGTACAGGAACTATGGCTACACCTTC. This chain joins TRBV7-2 and TRBJ1-2; TRBD1 is a possible D gene (5 bases). Looked up from germline, CDR1 is SGHTA and CDR2 is FQGNSA. CDR3 length: 14 amino acids. The V gene lost 2 bases and the J gene lost 2 bases, with 9 bases spanning the gap.

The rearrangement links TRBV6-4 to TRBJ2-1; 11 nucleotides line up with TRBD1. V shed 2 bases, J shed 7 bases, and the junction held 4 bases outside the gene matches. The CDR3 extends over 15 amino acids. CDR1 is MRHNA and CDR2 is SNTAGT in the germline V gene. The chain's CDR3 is CASSDRGQGANEQFF. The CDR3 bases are TGTGCCAGCAGTGACCGCGGACAGGGGGCGAATGAGCAGTTCTTC.

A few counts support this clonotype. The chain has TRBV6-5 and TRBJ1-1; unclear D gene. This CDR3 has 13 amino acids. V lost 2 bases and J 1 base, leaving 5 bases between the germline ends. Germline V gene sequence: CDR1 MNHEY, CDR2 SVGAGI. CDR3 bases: TGTGCCAGCAGTTACGATGGGAACACTGAAGCTTTCTTT. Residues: CASSYDGNTEAFF.

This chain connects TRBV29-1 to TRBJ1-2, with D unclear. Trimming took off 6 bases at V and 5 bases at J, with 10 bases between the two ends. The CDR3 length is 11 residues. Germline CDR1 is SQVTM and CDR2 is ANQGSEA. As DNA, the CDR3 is TGCAGCGTCCTGGACGGATATGGCTACACCTTC. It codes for CSVLDGYGYTF.

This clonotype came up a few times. DNA for the CDR3: TGTGCCAGCAGTGAATTGTGGACTCAAGAGACCCAGTACTTC. It specifies CASSELWTQETQYF. V gene TRBV25-1 combines with J gene TRBJ2-5, with TRBD2 as a possible D gene (5 bases). V lost 1 base and J 2 bases, leaving 8 bases between the germline ends. The CDR3 consists of 14 residues. Germline CDR1 reads MGHDK; CDR2 reads SYGVNS. Filled out from reference TRBV25-1 and TRBJ2-5, the complete variable domain reads EADIYQTPRYLVIGTGKKITLECSQTMGHDKMYWYQQDPGMELHLIHYSYGVNSTEKGDLSSESTVSRIRTEHFPLTLESARPSHTSQYLCASSELWTQETQYFGPGTRLLVL.

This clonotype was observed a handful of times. This CDR3 is CASWKRGTDTQYF. The CDR3 coding sequence is TGTGCCAGTTGGAAGCGGGGCACAGATACGCAGTATTTT. The V and J genes are TRBV12-3 or TRBV12-4 and TRBJ2-3, with D possibly being TRBD2 (6 bases). The CDR3 consists of 13 residues. Trimming removed 9 bases from V and 1 base from J, with 11 bases in between.

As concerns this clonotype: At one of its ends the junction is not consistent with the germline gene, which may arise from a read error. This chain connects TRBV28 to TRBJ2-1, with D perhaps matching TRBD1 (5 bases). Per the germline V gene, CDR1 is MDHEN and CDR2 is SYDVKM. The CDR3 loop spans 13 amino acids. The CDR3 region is CATYTALDNEQFF. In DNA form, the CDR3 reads TGTGCCACTTACACGGCCTTGGACAATGAGCAGTTTTTC.

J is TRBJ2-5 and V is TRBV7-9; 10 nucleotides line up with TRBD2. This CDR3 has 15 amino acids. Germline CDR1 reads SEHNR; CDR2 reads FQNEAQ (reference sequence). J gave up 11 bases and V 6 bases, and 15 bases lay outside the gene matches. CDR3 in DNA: TGTGCCAGCAGTGTCGAGGCTAGCGGGGGCTACGGGCAGTACTTC. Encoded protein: CASSVEASGGYGQYF.

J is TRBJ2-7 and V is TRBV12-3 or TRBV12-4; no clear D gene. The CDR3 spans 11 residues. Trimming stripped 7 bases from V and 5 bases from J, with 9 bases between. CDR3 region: CASKGLNEQYF. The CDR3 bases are TGTGCCAGCAAGGGTCTCAACGAGCAGTACTTC.

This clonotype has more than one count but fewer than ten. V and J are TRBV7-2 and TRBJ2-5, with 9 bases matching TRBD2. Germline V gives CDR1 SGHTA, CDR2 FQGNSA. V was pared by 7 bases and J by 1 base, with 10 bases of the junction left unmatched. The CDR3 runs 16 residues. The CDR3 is CASNWSAGGGQETQYF. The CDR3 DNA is TGTGCCAGCAACTGGAGTGCGGGAGGGGGCCAAGAGACCCAGTACTTC. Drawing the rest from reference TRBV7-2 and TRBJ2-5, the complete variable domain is GAGVSQSPSNKVTEKGKDVELRCDPISGHTALYWYRQSLGQGLEFLIYFQGNSAPDKSGLPSDRFSAERTGGSVSTLTIQRTQQEDSAVYLCASNWSAGGGQETQYFGPGTRLLVL.

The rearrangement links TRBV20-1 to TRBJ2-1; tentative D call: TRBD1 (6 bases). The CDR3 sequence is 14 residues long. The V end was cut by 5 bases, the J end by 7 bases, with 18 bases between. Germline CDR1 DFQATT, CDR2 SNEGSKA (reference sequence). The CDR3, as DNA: TGCAGTGCTTACAGGGCCGGTAGTACAAATGAGCAGTTCTTC. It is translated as CSAYRAGSTNEQFF.

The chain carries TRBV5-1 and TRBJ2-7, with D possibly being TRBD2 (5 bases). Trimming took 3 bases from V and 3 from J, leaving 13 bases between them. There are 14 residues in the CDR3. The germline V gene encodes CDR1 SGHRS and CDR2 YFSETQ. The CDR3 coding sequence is TGCGCCAGCAGCTCCCGAAAAGGGAGCTACGAGCAGTACTTC. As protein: CASSSRKGSYEQYF.

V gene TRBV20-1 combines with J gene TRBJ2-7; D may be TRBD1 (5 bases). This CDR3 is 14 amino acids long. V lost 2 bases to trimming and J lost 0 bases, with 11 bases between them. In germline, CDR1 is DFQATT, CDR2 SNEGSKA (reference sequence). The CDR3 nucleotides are TGCAGTGCTAGACGAGGACAAACCTCCTACGAGCAGTACTTC. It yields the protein CSARRGQTSYEQYF.

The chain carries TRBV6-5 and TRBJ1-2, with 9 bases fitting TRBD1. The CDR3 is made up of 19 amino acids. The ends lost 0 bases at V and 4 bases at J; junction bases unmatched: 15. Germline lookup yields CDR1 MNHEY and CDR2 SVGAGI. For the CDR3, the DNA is TGTGCCAGCAGTTACTCGTATTTTGGACAGGGGATGGCGGGCTATGGCTACACCTTC. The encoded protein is CASSYSYFGQGMAGYGYTF.

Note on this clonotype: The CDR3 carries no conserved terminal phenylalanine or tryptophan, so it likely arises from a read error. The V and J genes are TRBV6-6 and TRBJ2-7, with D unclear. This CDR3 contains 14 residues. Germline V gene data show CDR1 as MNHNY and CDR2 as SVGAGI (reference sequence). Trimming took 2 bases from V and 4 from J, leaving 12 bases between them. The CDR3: CASSYAAHGYEQYL. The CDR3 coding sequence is TGTGCCAGCAGTTACGCTGCCCACGGGTACGAGCAGTACTTG.

CDR3 protein: CASSLAEGEGETQYF. CDR3 sequence (DNA): TGTGCCAGCAGCTTAGCTGAAGGGGAGGGAGAGACCCAGTACTTC. This chain uses TRBV7-9 with TRBJ2-5; TRBD2 matches 7 bases. This CDR3 has 15 amino acids. V was pared by 0 bases and J by 4 bases, with 5 bases of the junction left unmatched. The germline gives CDR1 SEHNR, CDR2 FQNEAQ (reference sequence). Full variable domain (remainder filled in from reference TRBV7-9 and TRBJ2-5): DTGVSQNPRHKITKRGQNVTFRCDPISEHNRLYWYRQTLGQGPEFLTYFQNEAQLEKSRLLSDRFSAERPKGSFSTLEIQRTEQGDSAMYLCASSLAEGEGETQYFGPGTRLLVL.

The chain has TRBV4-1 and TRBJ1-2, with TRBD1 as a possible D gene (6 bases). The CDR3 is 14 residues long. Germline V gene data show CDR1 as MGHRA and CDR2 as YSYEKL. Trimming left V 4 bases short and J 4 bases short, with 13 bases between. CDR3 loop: CASSPGQRVYGYTF. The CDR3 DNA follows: TGCGCCAGCAGCCCAGGACAGCGGGTCTATGGCTACACCTTC.

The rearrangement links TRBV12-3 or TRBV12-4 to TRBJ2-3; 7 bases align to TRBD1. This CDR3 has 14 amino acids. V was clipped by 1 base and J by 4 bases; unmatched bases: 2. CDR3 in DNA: TGTGCCAGCAGTTTAGAGACAGGGCCAGATACGCAGTATTTT. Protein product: CASSLETGPDTQYF.

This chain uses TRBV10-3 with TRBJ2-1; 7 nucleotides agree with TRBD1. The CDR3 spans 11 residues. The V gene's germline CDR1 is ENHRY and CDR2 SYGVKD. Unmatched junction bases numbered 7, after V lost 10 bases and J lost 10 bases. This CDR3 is CATGQAYEQFF. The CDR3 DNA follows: TGTGCCACCGGACAGGCCTACGAGCAGTTCTTC.

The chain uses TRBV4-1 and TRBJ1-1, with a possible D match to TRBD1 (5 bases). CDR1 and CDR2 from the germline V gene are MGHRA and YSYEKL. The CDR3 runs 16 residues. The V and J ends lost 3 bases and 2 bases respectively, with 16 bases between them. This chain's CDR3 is CASSHGEYRGNTEAFF. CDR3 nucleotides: TGCGCCAGCAGCCATGGGGAATATAGGGGTAACACTGAAGCTTTCTTT.